This T cell receptor beta chain is from a study of blood T cell repertoires in COVID-19. The length of the CDR3 is 12 residues. Germline CDR1 and CDR2: SEHNR and FQNEAQ (reference sequence). V lost 3 bases, J lost 6 bases, and 9 bases lay in between. This clone appeared a few times. Some clones are missing from TCRdb's copy, which holds only in-frame ones; the method was immunoSEQ multiplex PCR. The table shows roughly 250,000 clones, with approximately 81% occurring only once. The specimen sequenced was peripheral blood. This sequence was found in a man in his forties or fifties with acute or convalescent COVID-19. V is TRBV7-9 and J is TRBJ2-7, with a tentative D call TRBD2 (6 bases). This CDR3 reads CASSFSGGEQYF. CDR3 coding DNA: TGTGCCAGCAGCTTTTCCGGGGGCGAGCAGTACTTC.